This paragraph reports one TCR beta chain. This clone was seen many times. The clone's antigen remains unknown. The read halts 3 residues ahead of the CDR3 end, with the missing end drawn from the germline J gene. For sequencing, equivalent amounts of genomic DNA were input from CVID and control samples. For every sample, a 60 bp segment covering the rearranged TCRbeta CDR3 region was amplified and then sequenced. The immunoSEQ assay, a bias-corrected multiplex PCR with high-throughput sequencing, was employed for TCRbeta amplification. As for how the authors treated the data: Every unique nucleotide sequence was considered a clone and was annotated with V, D and J genes, copy number and frequency. Sequences were labeled productive if in frame, and non-productive if out of frame or containing stop codons. As previously described, Shannon's entropy was used to calculate clonality. Mean CDR3 Kyte-Doolittle hydropathy was derived from the predicted amino acid sequences of productive clones. Hierarchical clustering of scaled V gene usage was performed with the R hclust function using Manhattan distance and complete linkage. Sharing of clones by CDR3 amino acid sequence was evaluated by resampling 12 repertoires per group over 100 rounds. The repertoires were searched for more than 65 published EBV-specific and roughly 230 published CMV-specific TCRbeta sequences. Analysis left out a couple of CVID samples that produced under 10,000 sequences, so 40 to 50 CVID repertoires remained. The immuneACCESS repertoire file appears here via TCRdb, limited to in-frame rearrangements. These files lack a portion of the clones; in checked studies, under half of the deficit traces to unresolved V genes, and the cause of the others is not known. The DNA gave D and trimming, while V, J and clone size come from that table. The table for this sample lists about 34,000 clones, none of them counted only once. The top ten constitute more than 25% of the sample.

The entry originates in a study of T cell clonality in common variable immunodeficiency (dated by TCRdb to the mid-2010s). The CDR3 starts with the cysteine, ends with the phenylalanine, and has 16 residues. Of the CDR3's DNA, 39 bases were read; they are in frame from base 1. CDR1 and CDR2 are drawn from the germline V gene: MDHEN, SYDVKM. Trimming takes 4 bases off V and 8 bases off J; junction bases not matched to a gene: 7. Standard criteria, namely reduction of serum IgG, IgA and/or IgM below the normal range together with specific antibody deficiency, were applied for the diagnosis of CVID. The CVID group comprised around 45 subjects, 15 or so female and around 30 male, aged roughly 8 to 65 years with a mean age of 40. Predominantly Caucasian heritage was noted among both the CVID patients and the healthy controls. At the time of study participation, every CVID subject had been on replacement immunoglobulin therapy for at least one year. When blood was collected, none of the CVID subjects were ill or on immunomodulatory or immunosuppressive medication. Heparinized peripheral whole blood samples of about 5 to 8 ml were collected from each donor. Genomic DNA from adults with common variable immune deficiency (CVID) and from healthy adult controls was the source for sequencing TCRbeta CDR3 repertoires. Diluted blood was subjected to density centrifugation over Hypaque 1077 or Ficoll-Paque for isolation of peripheral blood mononuclear cells. Genomic DNA was obtained from unsorted mononuclear cells through either Qiagen column purification or a centrifugation-based method.

Study-wide conclusions, independent of this receptor: CVID subjects shared fewer TCRbeta clones with each other than healthy controls did (p < 0.0001). Increased TCRbeta clonality was found in CVID subjects compared with healthy controls (t-test p = 0.018), with the increase being most characteristic of about a third of subjects. Even though DNA input was equal, the average per sample came to 82,000 or so unique sequences for controls compared with approximately 30,000 for CVID samples. CVID TCRbeta sequences were reported to have fewer deletions and N-nucleotide insertions and to lack highly modified clones with 13 or more V deletions. It was noted by the authors that sequencing of the repertoires of T cell subpopulations would be needed to clarify the cause of the increased clonality in CVID. Differences among patients in the CVID cohort limited the correlations between repertoire features and clinical complications.

The sequence is built from TRBV28 and TRBJ2-3, with TRBD2 identical over 15 junction bases. Sequencing was performed on peripheral blood mononuclear cells. The receptor comes from a human donor with common variable immunodeficiency. The DNA read from the CDR3 is TGTGCCAGCAGTTCCCCCTGGACTAGCGGGAGGGCTACG. It encodes CASSSPWTSGRAT. The complete CDR3 protein is CASSSPWTSGRATQYF.